This TCR beta chain is drawn from a study of breast tumors, draining lymph nodes, adjacent tissues. About this clonotype itself: A single base separates this from a much larger clone, so it may be a read error.

TCRdb re-derived calls from the multiplex PCR reads in MiXCR, one entry per CDR3 protein. This sample yields approximately 210,000 distinct CDR3 sequences, of which roughly 30% are seen a single time; 1.2% to 1.5% belongs to the top ten. Samples came from axillary lymph nodes draining the breast cancer. Germline assignment: CDR1 MNHEY and CDR2 SMNVEV (reference sequence). The CDR3 has 13 residues. J lost 4 bases, V lost 7 bases, and 5 bases had no gene match. The rearrangement joins TRBV27 to TRBJ2-7, with 9 bases identical to TRBD2. Specimen: axillary lymph node tissue. The receptor's source is a female donor with breast cancer. Some clones in this sample may be carry-over from other donors' samples. CDR3 residues: CASTRSGGYEQYF. The CDR3 DNA reads TGTGCCAGCACCCGAAGCGGGGGGTACGAGCAGTACTTC.